What follows describes a single TCR beta chain. Its specificity is not known. Only in-frame clones appear in the TCRdb table, and some are missing; sequencing was by immunoSEQ multiplex PCR. The sample lists around 20,000 clones; roughly nine tenths were seen once. This sample was taken from a study of T cells in localized non-small cell lung cancer. This CDR3 is 15 amino acids long. Germline assignment: CDR1 SGHKS and CDR2 YYEKEE (reference sequence). V gave up 4 bases and J gave up 1 base, with 12 bases separating them. Broader study findings: The tumor had only one region sequenced, so heterogeneity remains possible. Adjacent uninvolved lung tissue had the highest T cell clonality, exceeding tumor.

The clonotype was recovered from a woman aged 40-69 years with stage I lung adenocarcinoma. Sample: peripheral blood, taken before any cancer treatment. The chain recombines TRBV5-5 with TRBJ1-5, with D perhaps matching TRBD1 (5 bases). CDR3 protein: CASSPLAGSNQPQHF. The CDR3 DNA follows: TGTGCCAGCAGCCCCTTAGCAGGGAGCAATCAGCCCCAGCATTTT.